The 16 T cell receptor beta chains below were found in one sample sequenced in a study of T-cell reconstitution after alpha-beta-depleted transplantation in children. For TCRbeta, the library was prepared with unique molecular identifiers. TCRdb re-analysed the PCR reads in MiXCR, keeping a single row per CDR3 protein. The sample has approximately 510,000 distinct CDR3 sequences, about 16% seen once; the top ten hold 3% to 4%. Specimen: PBMCs from the stem cell graft donor, collected from the stem cell graft. These receptor sequences come from a human donor who donated a stem cell graft to a child with acute lymphoblastic leukemia.

This clonotype was picked up a small number of times. Here the CDR3 reads CASSYGANVLTF. The CDR3 bases are TGTGCCAGCAGTTACGGGGCCAACGTCCTGACTTTC. The V gene is TRBV6-5, the J gene TRBJ2-6; D uncertain. This CDR3 region has 12 residues. V was trimmed by 2 bases and J by 4 bases, leaving 0 bases between them. CDR1 is MNHEY and CDR2 is SVGAGI in the germline V gene.

This clonotype was recorded a few times. The CDR3 loop reads CASSLKELSNQPQHF. DNA for the CDR3: TGTGCCAGCAGCTTAAAGGAGTTGAGCAATCAGCCCCAGCATTTT. The genes are TRBV7-6 and TRBJ1-5; D unresolved. V gave up 2 bases and J gave up 1 base, with 9 bases separating them. The CDR3 has 15 amino acids. Germline lookup yields CDR1 SGHVS and CDR2 FNYEAQ.

In its sample, this clonotype was seen a few times. The gene calls are TRBV6-5 and TRBJ2-1, with D tentatively TRBD2 (5 bases). This CDR3 comprises 17 residues. The V end was cut by 2 bases, the J end by 3 bases, with 17 bases between. CDR1 MNHEY and CDR2 SVGAGI come from the germline V gene. This CDR3 is CASSYTRSTDYYNEQFF. In DNA, the CDR3 is TGTGCCAGCAGTTACACGCGCAGCACAGACTACTACAATGAGCAGTTCTTC.

The rearrangement uses TRBV24-1 and TRBJ2-3; perhaps TRBD1 as D (6 bases). The germline V gene has CDR1 KGHDR and CDR2 SFDVKD. V lost 4 bases, J lost 4 bases, and 8 bases lay in between. The CDR3 has 13 residues. The CDR3 DNA reads as TGTGCCACCAGTGAGCCAGGGGCAGATACGCAGTATTTT. It codes for CATSEPGADTQYF.

The chain combines TRBV9 with TRBJ2-7, with D perhaps given as TRBD1 or TRBD2 (6 bases each). The germline V gene encodes CDR1 SGDLS and CDR2 YYNGEE. The CDR3 length is 16 residues. V lost 0 bases and J lost 3, with 16 bases in between. Here the CDR3 DNA reads TGTGCCAGCAGCGTAGCCGGGGGCAGTACCCTCTACGAGCAGTACTTC. It specifies CASSVAGGSTLYEQYF. Full variable domain (outside the CDR3, taken from reference TRBV9 and TRBJ2-7): DSGVTQTPKHLITATGQRVTLRCSPRSGDLSVYWYQQSLDQGLQFLIQYYNGEERAKGNILERFSAQQFPDLHSELNLSSLELGDSALYFCASSVAGGSTLYEQYFGPGTRLTVT.

This clonotype was seen only a few times. This rearrangement joins TRBV9 to TRBJ2-2, with 12 bases that match TRBD2. The V segment lost 7 bases and the J segment 4 bases; nucleotides outside the gene matches: 5. Germline V gene data show CDR1 as SGDLS and CDR2 as YYNGEE. The CDR3 runs 15 residues. CDR3: CASQETSGGTGELFF. CDR3 coding DNA: TGTGCCAGCCAAGAGACTAGCGGGGGCACCGGGGAGCTGTTTTTT. Drawing the rest from reference TRBV9 and TRBJ2-2, the complete variable domain is DSGVTQTPKHLITATGQRVTLRCSPRSGDLSVYWYQQSLDQGLQFLIQYYNGEERAKGNILERFSAQQFPDLHSELNLSSLELGDSALYFCASQETSGGTGELFFGEGSRLTVL.

This chain joins TRBV19 and TRBJ2-4, with 9 nucleotides matching TRBD1. This CDR3 has 15 amino acids. The V gene's germline CDR1 is LNHDA and CDR2 SQIVND (reference sequence). V lost 6 bases, J lost 8 bases, and 11 bases stayed unmatched. CDR3 coding DNA: TGTGCCAGTAGGAGCCGGGACAGGGTGATAGACATTCAGTACTTC. It specifies CASRSRDRVIDIQYF.

The CDR3 bases are TGTGCCAGCAGCCAAGAGTGGGGCACTAGCGGATACAATGAGCAGTTCTTC. This codes for CASSQEWGTSGYNEQFF. J is TRBJ2-1 and V is TRBV4-2, with TRBD2 matching 8 bases. In germline, CDR1 is LGHNA, CDR2 YNFKEQ. The J segment lost 4 bases and the V segment lost 0 bases, leaving 8 bases of the junction unmatched. This CDR3 region has 17 residues.

V gene TRBV29-1 combines with J gene TRBJ1-1, with D unclear. The CDR3 runs to 11 residues. V dropped 4 bases and J dropped 3 bases, with 6 bases sitting between them. CDR1 is SQVTM and CDR2 is ANQGSEA in the germline V gene. The CDR3 DNA follows: TGCAGCGTTGTTCAGTACACTGAAGCTTTCTTT. Encoded protein: CSVVQYTEAFF.

The sample holds many counts of this clonotype. V gene TRBV3-1 combines with J gene TRBJ2-3; no definite D call. Trimming removed 0 bases from V and 2 bases from J, with 9 bases in between. Germline assignment: CDR1 LGHDT and CDR2 YNNKEL (reference sequence). This CDR3 comprises 15 residues. The CDR3 loop is CASSQEGRTTDTQYF. The CDR3 region has the DNA TGTGCCAGCAGCCAAGAGGGCAGGACCACAGATACGCAGTATTTT.

The chain uses TRBV5-6 and TRBJ1-6; 7 bases line up with TRBD1. The V and J ends lost 0 bases and 10 bases, in that order; junction bases with no gene match: 4. The CDR3 extends over 14 amino acids. Germline CDR1 SGHDT, CDR2 YYEEEE. The CDR3 spells CASSLGRGLSPLHF. CDR3 bases: TGTGCCAGCAGCTTGGGGAGGGGGCTCTCACCCCTCCACTTT.

This rearrangement joins TRBV27 to TRBJ2-5; D is perhaps TRBD1 or TRBD2 (6 bases each). This CDR3 comprises 14 residues. Germline CDR1 reads MNHEY; CDR2 reads SMNVEV (reference sequence). The V gene lost 3 bases and the J gene lost 5 bases, with 13 bases spanning the gap. The CDR3 region is CASSLVGGPETQYF. CDR3 DNA sequence: TGTGCCAGCAGTTTGGTGGGGGGCCCCGAGACCCAGTACTTC.

V gene TRBV12-3 or TRBV12-4 combines with J gene TRBJ2-3, with D perhaps matching TRBD1 or TRBD2 (5 bases each). V was shortened by 10 bases and J by 2 bases, with 13 bases between the two germline ends. The CDR3 sequence is 13 residues long. The CDR3 region is CATLGVPTDTQYF. The CDR3, as DNA: TGTGCCACCCTGGGGGTCCCCACAGATACGCAGTATTTT.

The rearrangement uses TRBV29-1 and TRBJ2-7; D ambiguous. V dropped 3 bases and J dropped 5 bases, with 8 bases sitting between them. CDR3 length equals 11 residues. Germline-derived CDR1 and CDR2 are SQVTM and ANQGSEA. This CDR3 reads CSVEKEHEQYF. The CDR3, as DNA: TGCAGCGTTGAGAAGGAACACGAGCAGTACTTC.

The chain is built from TRBV29-1 and TRBJ2-7; 8 nucleotides align to TRBD2. Germline trimming cut 4 bases from V and 4 bases from J; bases unmatched to any gene: 6. Germline CDR1 reads SQVTM; CDR2 reads ANQGSEA. This CDR3 comprises 13 residues. The CDR3 loop is CSVGTSSDYEQYF. Here the CDR3 DNA reads TGCAGCGTTGGGACTAGCAGTGATTACGAGCAGTACTTC.

This clonotype was counted between two and nine times. The CDR3 reads CASSDSGSNQPQHF. The CDR3 DNA reads as TGTGCCAGCAGTGATTCGGGGAGCAATCAGCCCCAGCATTTT. This chain connects TRBV25-1 to TRBJ1-5; no firm D call. V gave up 3 bases and J gave up 1 base, with 7 bases separating them. The CDR3 is made up of 14 amino acids. Looked up from germline, CDR1 is MGHDK and CDR2 is SYGVNS.